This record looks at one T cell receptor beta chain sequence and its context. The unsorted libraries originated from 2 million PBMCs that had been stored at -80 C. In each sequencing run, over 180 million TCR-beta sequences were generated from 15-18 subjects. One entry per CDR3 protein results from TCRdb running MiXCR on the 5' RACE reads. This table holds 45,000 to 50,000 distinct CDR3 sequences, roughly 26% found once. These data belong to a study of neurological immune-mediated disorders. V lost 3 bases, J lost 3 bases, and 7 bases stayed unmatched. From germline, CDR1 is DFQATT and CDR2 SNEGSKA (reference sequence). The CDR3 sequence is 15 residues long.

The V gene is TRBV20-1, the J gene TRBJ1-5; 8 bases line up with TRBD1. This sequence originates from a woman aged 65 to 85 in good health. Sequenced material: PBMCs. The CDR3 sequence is CSARAPGQVNQPQHF. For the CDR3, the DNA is TGCAGTGCTAGGGCACCGGGACAGGTCAATCAGCCCCAGCATTTT.